The source of this T cell receptor beta chain is a study of T cell responses to AZD1222 COVID-19 vaccine. Overall study context: Second-dose groups at about 4 or about 12 weeks were pooled. Study-wide findings and caveats: Spike-specific TCR breadth rose after two AZD1222 doses, and depth rose as well. Just 6 or 7 people given AZD1222 tested seropositive at baseline. Researchers report vaccine-associated CD4 TCRs spanning spike, with dominance at 160-218 and 743-854.

CDR3 size: 15 residues. V lost 7 bases, J lost 2 bases, and 18 bases lay in between. Germline V CDR1 and CDR2: LNHDA, SQIVND (reference sequence). Repertoires were generated with immunoSEQ multiplex PCR, while TCRdb's copy carries only in-frame clones and drops some. The sample has roughly 150,000 clones; 85% to 95% are singletons. With regard to this clone: Its antigen remains unknown.

Sequences were derived from peripheral blood, sampled on day 0 of AZD1222 vaccination. The genes are TRBV19 and TRBJ2-7; a possible D gene is TRBD2 (6 bases). This sequence was found in an adult in good health. CDR3 protein: CASKPAGLGTYEQYF. CDR3 DNA: TGTGCCAGTAAGCCCGCGGGATTGGGGACCTACGAGCAGTACTTC.